The sequence of this T cell receptor beta chain was determined in a study of shared clonotypes between healthy human individuals. The germline CDR1 and CDR2 sequences are LNHDA and SQIVND (reference sequence). The CDR3 consists of 14 residues. J was trimmed by 2 bases and V by 4 bases; bases with no gene match: 4. Method: immunoSEQ multiplex PCR; TCRdb's copy keeps in-frame clones and lacks some. The sample includes 600,000 to 800,000 clones, 55% to 80% of them seen just once. The source of this sequence is a woman aged 25 to 39 in good health. The gene calls are TRBV19 and TRBJ1-2, with 7 bases lining up with TRBD1. The sequenced sample consisted of memory CD4+ T cells sorted from blood. Specified subset: CD45RA-negative fraction. CDR3 sequence (DNA): TGTGCCAGTAGTACACTGACAGGGAACTATGGCTACACCTTC. Translated: CASSTLTGNYGYTF.